This TCR beta chain was documented in a study of CD8+ T cells in alopecia areata. General study points: Within the top 100, expanded CD8+ clones significantly decreased with tofacitinib, as did scalp clonality. Normal scalp had lower clonality than lesional scalp, with alopecia totalis/universalis lesions showing this most strongly.

Treatment noted: oral pan-JAK inhibitor, 5-10 mg twice daily. Both peripheral blood and punch biopsies of lesional scalp skin were obtained from patients who had alopecia areata. PBMCs were stained for CD3, CD4 and CD8, and CD4+ and CD8+ T cells were sorted. As to this clone: The antigen is undetermined.

As the sequencing template, cDNA was produced by extracting RNA and reverse transcribing it. Repertoires were generated with immunoSEQ multiplex PCR, while TCRdb's copy carries only in-frame clones and drops some. The sample lists 190,000 or so clones, about 62% occurring once. This specimen consisted of CD4+ T cells sorted from blood, obtained at week 24, from a patient treated with tofacitinib. The TCR comes from a human donor with alopecia areata.

The CDR3 is CASSPLLGIQYF. Here the CDR3 DNA reads TGTGCCAGCTCACCTTTGCTGGGCATTCAGTACTTC. V and J are TRBV18 and TRBJ2-4; D is unresolved. The CDR3 spans 12 residues. CDR1 and CDR2 (germline): KGHSH, LQKENI. Deletions cut 3 bases from V and 9 bases from J, with 9 bases between. Full variable domain (outside the CDR3, taken from reference TRBV18 and TRBJ2-4): NAGVMQNPRHLVRRRGQEARLRCSPMKGHSHVYWYRQLPEEGLKFMVYLQKENIIDESGMPKERFSAEFPKEGPSILRIQQVVRGDSAAYFCASSPLLGIQYFGAGTRLSVL.